This T cell receptor beta chain is from a study of T cell changes during pregnancy in multiple sclerosis. Trimming removed 7 bases from V and 2 bases from J; junction bases left unmatched: 7. Germline values: CDR1 LNHDA, CDR2 SQIVND (reference sequence). The CDR3 is made up of 15 amino acids. This clone appeared once. Clones were read by immunoSEQ multiplex PCR, and TCRdb kept only the in-frame ones, dropping some. Here the sample spans some 30,000 clones, about nine tenths being singletons. This receptor was obtained from a female donor with multiple sclerosis, enrolled in a pregnancy study. The V gene is TRBV19, the J gene TRBJ2-7, with TRBD2 matching 11 bases. The sequencing used CD8+ T cells from peripheral blood mononuclear cells, collected after pregnancy. The CDR3 DNA sequence: TGTGCCAGTAACTCACTAGCGGGAGAAACCTACGAGCAGTACTTC. It codes for CASNSLAGETYEQYF.